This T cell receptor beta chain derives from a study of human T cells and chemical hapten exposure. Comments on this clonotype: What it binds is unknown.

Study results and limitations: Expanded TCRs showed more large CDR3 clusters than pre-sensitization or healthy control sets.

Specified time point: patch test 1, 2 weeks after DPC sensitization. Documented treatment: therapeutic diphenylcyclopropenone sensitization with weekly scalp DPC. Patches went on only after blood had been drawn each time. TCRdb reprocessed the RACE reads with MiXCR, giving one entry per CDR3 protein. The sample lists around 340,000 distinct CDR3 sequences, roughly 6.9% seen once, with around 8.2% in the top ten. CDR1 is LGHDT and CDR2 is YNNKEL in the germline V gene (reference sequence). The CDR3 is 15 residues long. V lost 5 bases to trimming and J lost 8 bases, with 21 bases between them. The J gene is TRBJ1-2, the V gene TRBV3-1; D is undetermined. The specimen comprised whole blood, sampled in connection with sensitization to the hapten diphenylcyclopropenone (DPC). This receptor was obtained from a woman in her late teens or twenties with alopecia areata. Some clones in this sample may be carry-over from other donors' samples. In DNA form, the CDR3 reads TGTGCCAGCAGCTTCCGGGAGTCAGTCGGATACGGCTACACCTTC. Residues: CASSFRESVGYGYTF.